A single sample gave rise to the 10 T cell receptor beta chains below, sequenced in a study of T cells in Graves' hyperthyroidism and ophthalmopathy. The CDR3 regions of TCR beta were amplified from RNA transcripts. First-round RT-PCR with HTBI primers amplified the TCR CDR3 region. Each CDR3 protein is one row after TCRdb ran MiXCR on the multiplex PCR reads. This table has around 700,000 distinct CDR3 sequences, around 20% appearing once. Sequenced material: blood. The receptors come from a woman between 45 and 65 years old with Graves' hyperthyroidism that later progressed to Graves' ophthalmopathy.

This clonotype showed up many times. The chain joins TRBV6-1 to TRBJ1-5, with 8 positions matching TRBD1. Trimming at V came to 8 bases and at J to 0 bases, leaving 9 bases not matched to a gene. The CDR3 totals 16 residues. The germline V gene has CDR1 MNHNS and CDR2 SASEGT. Here the CDR3 DNA reads TGTGCCAGCGGACAGGGATCCCCCAATAGCAATCAGCCCCAGCATTTT. It codes for CASGQGSPNSNQPQHF.

There are many counts of this clonotype. V gene TRBV10-1 combines with J gene TRBJ1-1; D is perhaps TRBD1 (5 bases). Trimming stripped 0 bases from V and 0 bases from J, with 8 bases between. Germline V gives CDR1 WNHNN, CDR2 SYGVQD (reference sequence). There are 15 residues in the CDR3. In nucleotides, the CDR3 is TGCGCCAGCAGTGAGTCGGCAGGGATGAACACTGAAGCTTTCTTT. Encoded protein: CASSESAGMNTEAFF.

This clonotype has at least ten counts. CDR3 protein: CASSPASGGYNEQFF. Here the CDR3 DNA reads TGTGCCAGCAGCCCCGCTAGCGGGGGCTACAATGAGCAGTTCTTC. The V call is TRBV11-2, the J call TRBJ2-1; the match to TRBD2 covers 10 bases. J was trimmed by 3 bases and V by 5 bases; bases with no gene match: 4. The CDR3 has 15 residues. Germline loops: CDR1 SGHAT, CDR2 FQNNGV.

This clonotype has more than one count but fewer than ten. CDR3 DNA: TGTGCCAGCAGCTTGGTGAGGGAGACATCCATGAACACTGAAGCTTTCTTT. It specifies CASSLVRETSMNTEAFF. The chain recombines TRBV5-8 with TRBJ1-1; D is unresolved. From germline, CDR1 is SGHTS and CDR2 YDEGEE. Trimming left V 0 bases short and J 0 bases short, with 15 bases between. The CDR3 length is 17 residues.

The rearrangement uses TRBV29-1 and TRBJ2-5; D remains unclear. This CDR3 is 17 amino acids long. CDR1 is SQVTM, CDR2 ANQGSEA, per germline. V was clipped by 2 bases and J by 1 base, with 20 bases between them. CDR3 nucleotide sequence: TGCAGCGTTGAATTGCTTCTCGGCCAAGAATCCCAAGAGACCCAGTACTTC. Its protein is CSVELLLGQESQETQYF. Filled out from reference TRBV29-1 and TRBJ2-5, the complete variable domain reads SAVISQKPSRDICQRGTSLTIQCQVDSQVTMMFWYRQQPGQSLTLIATANQGSEATYESGFVIDKFPISRPNLTFSTLTVSNMSPEDSSIYLCSVELLLGQESQETQYFGPGTRLLVL.

This clonotype was seen only a few times. The V call is TRBV2, the J call TRBJ2-1; 11 nucleotides agree with TRBD2. The ends lost 6 bases at V and 4 bases at J; junction bases unmatched: 5. Looked up from germline, CDR1 is SNHLY and CDR2 is FYNNEI. The CDR3 totals 15 residues. CDR3 sequence reads: CASRPGTSGYNEQFF. The CDR3 DNA reads as TGTGCCAGCAGGCCCGGGACTAGCGGTTACAATGAGCAGTTCTTC.

This clonotype has a count of ten or more. The J gene is TRBJ2-2, the V gene TRBV7-6; 8 nucleotides align to TRBD1. Trimming at V came to 10 bases and at J to 4 bases, leaving 11 bases not matched to a gene. There are 15 residues in the CDR3. CDR1 and CDR2 (germline): SGHVS, FNYEAQ. This chain's CDR3 is CATSGTGMVTGELFF. CDR3 DNA: TGTGCCACCTCCGGGACAGGAATGGTCACCGGGGAGCTGTTTTTT.

As for this clonotype: At one end, the junction sequence differs from germline, possibly due to a read error. This chain joins TRBV15 and TRBJ2-1; a weak D match, TRBD2 (6 bases). The CDR3 is 18 amino acids. Germline lookup yields CDR1 LNHNV and CDR2 YYDKDF (reference sequence). The CDR3 DNA reads TGCGCCACCAGCGGACCCCATTTCGGGACTCCTCGTAGCAATGAGCAGTTCTTC. It specifies CATSGPHFGTPRSNEQFF.

This clonotype was observed at least ten times. CDR3 sequence (DNA): TGTGCCAGCAGTTACTCGCGGGGTAGCAATCAGCCCCAGCATTTT. Protein product: CASSYSRGSNQPQHF. The V and J genes are TRBV6-6 and TRBJ1-5; D not certain. This CDR3 is built from 15 residues. V lost 0 bases and J 0 bases, leaving 6 bases between the germline ends. Germline V gene data show CDR1 as MNHNY and CDR2 as SVGAGI (reference sequence).

This clonotype has a count of ten or more. The rearrangement uses TRBV12-3 or TRBV12-4 and TRBJ1-2; D possibly corresponds to TRBD1 (5 bases). The CDR3 extends over 12 amino acids. V was clipped by 4 bases and J by 8 bases, with 11 bases between them. CDR3 coding DNA: TGTGCCAGCAGTTCAGGGATTCGGGGCTACACCTTC. Amino acids: CASSSGIRGYTF.